This entry is about one T cell receptor (beta chain). According to the study, genomic DNA was the template for TCR beta VDJ and CDR3 profiling. A single record per CDR3 protein comes from TCRdb applying MiXCR to the reads. The table shows about 220,000 distinct CDR3 sequences, with 34% occurring only once. The sample comes from a study of CD8+CD57+ T cells in acquired aplastic anemia. CDR1 is SNHLY and CDR2 is FYNNEI in the germline V gene. V gave up 6 bases and J gave up 4 bases; unmatched junction bases: 9. CDR3 length: 15 amino acids. The chain recombines TRBV2 with TRBJ1-2; TRBD1 matches 9 bases. The sample was sorted CD4+, CD8+, or CD8+CD57+ T cells (not recorded which) from PBMCs. This receptor was taken from a human donor in good health, serving as a control. The chain's CDR3 is CASSQTGGVGYGYTF. The CDR3 nucleotides read TGTGCCAGCAGCCAAACAGGGGGCGTCGGCTATGGCTACACCTTC.